The 19 T cell receptor beta chains below come from one sample, sequenced in a study of T cells in localized non-small cell lung cancer. The data were produced by immunoSEQ multiplex PCR, yet TCRdb's version contains in-frame clones alone and is incomplete. Of approximately 2,000 clones in the sample, about a third were seen once. Sequencing was performed on lung tumor tissue, taken before any cancer treatment. The receptors derive from a male donor aged 60 or over with stage I squamous cell lung carcinoma.

The chain carries TRBV6-8 and TRBJ2-7; 7 bases fit TRBD1. In germline, CDR1 is MNHGY, CDR2 SAAAGT. The CDR3 runs to 14 residues. The junction had 11 bases not matched to a gene; V was cut back by 6 bases and J by 6 bases. The CDR3 nucleotides read TGTGCCAGCAGCCACGACAGGGAAGGACGCGAGCAGTACTTC. Its protein is CASSHDREGREQYF.

This clone was seen more than once but under ten times. V gene TRBV6-8 combines with J gene TRBJ1-6; 11 bases fit TRBD1. V shed 6 bases, J shed 6 bases, and the junction held 1 base outside the gene matches. This CDR3 has 14 amino acids. From germline, CDR1 is MNHGY and CDR2 SAAAGT. The CDR3 sequence: CASRGQGGNSPLHF. CDR3 DNA sequence: TGTGCCAGCAGGGGACAGGGGGGTAATTCACCCCTCCACTTT.

This clone appeared a few times. The gene calls are TRBV1 and TRBJ1-1. TRBV1 is listed as a pseudogene. The CDR3 extends over 16 amino acids. The CDR3 loop is CASSQAETEEATEAFF. CDR3 coding DNA: TGCGCCAGCAGCCAGGCCGAGACCGAGGAGGCCACTGAAGCTTTCTTT.

This clone occurred a few times. The chain joins TRBV9 to TRBJ1-1, with D uncertain. Germline loops: CDR1 SGDLS, CDR2 YYNGEE. The CDR3 has 13 residues. The V end lost 0 bases, the J end lost 6 bases, and 9 bases lay between the germline ends. The CDR3 DNA reads as TGTGCCAGCAGCGTAGGTTCGGGATCTGAAGCTTTCTTT. Protein product: CASSVGSGSEAFF.

This clone appeared a few times. The rearrangement links TRBV12-5 to TRBJ2-1, with 9 bases identical to TRBD2. V dropped 8 bases and J dropped 0; count of bases not matched to a gene: 5. This CDR3 has 15 residues. From germline, CDR1 is LGHNT and CDR2 FRNRAP. For the CDR3, the DNA is TGTGCTAGTCAGCGGGGGGAGAGCTCCTACAATGAGCAGTTCTTC. It translates to CASQRGESSYNEQFF.

The rearrangement uses TRBV19 and TRBJ2-3; either TRBD1 or TRBD2 may fit D (5 bases each). With 3 bases removed from V and 0 bases from J, the gap between germline ends came to 10 bases. Germline CDR1 reads LNHDA; CDR2 reads SQIVND (reference sequence). This CDR3 region has 15 residues. The CDR3 region is CASSMGTGSTDTQYF. The DNA of the CDR3 is TGTGCCAGTAGTATGGGGACGGGGAGCACAGATACGCAGTATTTT.

The chain recombines TRBV19 with TRBJ1-5; a weak D match, TRBD1 (5 bases). V was pared by 3 bases and J by 4 bases, with 10 bases between. From germline, CDR1 is LNHDA and CDR2 SQIVND (reference sequence). This CDR3 has 14 amino acids. The CDR3: CASSIRQPNQPQHF. The DNA for the CDR3 is TGTGCCAGTAGTATCCGACAGCCTAATCAGCCCCAGCATTTT. Filled out from reference TRBV19 and TRBJ1-5, the complete variable domain reads DGGITQSPKYLFRKEGQNVTLSCEQNLNHDAMYWYRQDPGQGLRLIYYSQIVNDFQKGDIAEGYSVSREKKESFPLTVTSAQKNPTAFYLCASSIRQPNQPQHFGDGTRLSIL.

Sample share makes this clone medium-sized. The rearrangement uses TRBV6-8 and TRBJ1-2, with 10 bases that match TRBD1. V dropped 10 bases and J dropped 8; count of bases not matched to a gene: 16. Germline-derived CDR1 and CDR2 are MNHGY and SAAAGT. This CDR3 spans 15 amino acids. CDR3 sequence (DNA): TGTGCCATCAGGGGACCTGGACAGGGGGAAGGCGGCTACACCTTC. Translated, it gives CAIRGPGQGEGGYTF.

This clone was found a few times. The chain uses TRBV18 and TRBJ2-1; tentative D call: TRBD2 (6 bases). This CDR3 comprises 16 residues. Germline-derived CDR1 and CDR2 are KGHSH and LQKENI. With 3 bases removed from V and 6 bases from J, the gap between germline ends came to 18 bases. The CDR3 DNA is TGTGCCAGCTCACCCCCCGGGGGTGGAGCCTTCAATGAGCAGTTCTTC. This translates into CASSPPGGGAFNEQFF. Full variable domain (missing parts from reference TRBV18 and TRBJ2-1): NAGVMQNPRHLVRRRGQEARLRCSPMKGHSHVYWYRQLPEEGLKFMVYLQKENIIDESGMPKERFSAEFPKEGPSILRIQQVVRGDSAAYFCASSPPGGGAFNEQFFGPGTRLTVL.

This clone is large by share. The chain recombines TRBV11-3 with TRBJ2-1, with D tentatively TRBD2 (5 bases). This CDR3 has 16 amino acids. Germline V gives CDR1 SGHNT, CDR2 YENEEA. The V end was cut by 5 bases, the J end by 1 base, with 15 bases between. CDR3 loop: CASSLDSGNSYNEQFF. As DNA, the CDR3 is TGTGCCAGCAGCCTCGACTCGGGGAATTCCTACAATGAGCAGTTCTTC.

In its sample, this clone was seen a few times. The chain has TRBV5-1 and TRBJ2-3, with D unresolved. V was shortened by 0 bases and J by 0 bases, with 5 bases between the two germline ends. This CDR3 has 14 residues. CDR1 is SGHRS, CDR2 YFSETQ, per germline. The CDR3 DNA reads as TGCGCCAGCAGCTTGGAGACAAGCACAGATACGCAGTATTTT. Protein product: CASSLETSTDTQYF.

The chain joins TRBV28 to TRBJ1-5; maybe TRBD1 (6 bases). The CDR3 is 19 amino acids. Per the germline V gene, CDR1 is MDHEN and CDR2 is SYDVKM. V was shortened by 3 bases and J by 0 bases, with 21 bases between the two germline ends. The CDR3 protein is CASSFLQGPLVVSNQPQHF. CDR3 DNA sequence: TGTGCCAGCAGTTTCCTACAGGGCCCCCTGGTCGTTAGCAATCAGCCCCAGCATTTT. Variable domain in full (rest from reference TRBV28 and TRBJ1-5): DVKVTQSSRYLVKRTGEKVFLECVQDMDHENMFWYRQDPGLGLRLIYFSYDVKMKEKGDIPEGYSVSREKKERFSLILESASTNQTSMYLCASSFLQGPLVVSNQPQHFGDGTRLSIL.

This clone was detected only a few times. This sequence joins TRBV9 and TRBJ1-1; D is perhaps TRBD1 (5 bases). Germline CDR1 SGDLS, CDR2 YYNGEE. V lost 0 bases to trimming and J lost 1 base, with 10 bases between them. This CDR3 contains 15 residues. The CDR3 nucleotides are TGTGCCAGCAGCGTAGGGGGCGAGGAGAACACTGAAGCTTTCTTT. The encoded protein is CASSVGGEENTEAFF.

The chain couples TRBV30 to TRBJ2-7; 10 nucleotides agree with TRBD2. Germline V gene sequence: CDR1 GTSNPN, CDR2 SVGIG (reference sequence). The CDR3 spans 14 residues. Losses at the gene ends were 2 bases for V and 12 bases for J; bases not matched to a gene: 13. The CDR3 DNA reads TGTGCCTGGAGTCCAACATCCGGGACTAGCGTCGCGTACTTC. This codes for CAWSPTSGTSVAYF.

The table lists this clone with a few counts. This chain uses TRBV25-1 with TRBJ1-3, with no clear D. Germline V gene lookup returns CDR1 MGHDK and CDR2 SYGVNS. CDR3 length: 14 amino acids. V lost 2 bases and J 0 bases, leaving 5 bases between the germline ends. CDR3 sequence (DNA): TGTGCCAGCAGTGAAGAGGACTCTGGAAACACCATATATTTT. Amino acid sequence: CASSEEDSGNTIYF.

The rearrangement joins TRBV18 to TRBJ1-2, with 7 bases identical to TRBD1. J lost 8 bases, V lost 0 bases, and 15 bases had no gene match. This CDR3 comprises 17 residues. Germline V CDR1 and CDR2: KGHSH, LQKENI. CDR3 nucleotide sequence: TGTGCCAGCTCACCACCGTACGAGACAGGGCGACTGGGGGGCTACACCTTC. This gives the protein CASSPPYETGRLGGYTF.

This clone is classed as medium-sized. The chain is built from TRBV11-3 and TRBJ2-4; TRBD2 might be the D (7 bases). The CDR3 contains 17 residues. V was cut by 4 bases and J by 3 bases, with 19 bases left in between. Germline-derived CDR1 and CDR2 are SGHNT and YENEEA. CDR3: CASSSSKGGQIKNIQYF. CDR3 sequence (DNA): TGTGCCAGCAGCTCGTCAAAGGGGGGGCAGATCAAAAACATTCAGTACTTC.

The chain employs TRBV19 and TRBJ2-1, with 10 nucleotides matching TRBD2. CDR1 and CDR2 from the germline V gene are LNHDA and SQIVND (reference sequence). Trimming at V came to 5 bases and at J to 8 bases, leaving 6 bases not matched to a gene. CDR3 length: 14 amino acids. In nucleotides, the CDR3 is TGTGCCAGTAGTCTAGCGGGAGTAGTGTATGAGCAGTTCTTC. This translates into CASSLAGVVYEQFF.

The rearrangement joins TRBV11-3 to TRBJ2-1; D unclear. Per the germline V gene, CDR1 is SGHNT and CDR2 is YENEEA. The CDR3 is made up of 14 amino acids. V shed 2 bases and J shed 6 bases, with 11 bases lying between them. DNA of the CDR3: TGTGCCAGCAGCTTAAACGGCCAGGTCAATGAGCAGTTCTTC. Amino acids: CASSLNGQVNEQFF. The full variable domain, completed using reference TRBV11-3 and TRBJ2-1, is EAGVVQSPRYKIIEKKQPVAFWCNPISGHNTLYWYLQNLGQGPELLIRYENEEAVDDSQLPKDRFSAERLKGVDSTLKIQPAELGDSAVYLCASSLNGQVNEQFFGPGTRLTVL.